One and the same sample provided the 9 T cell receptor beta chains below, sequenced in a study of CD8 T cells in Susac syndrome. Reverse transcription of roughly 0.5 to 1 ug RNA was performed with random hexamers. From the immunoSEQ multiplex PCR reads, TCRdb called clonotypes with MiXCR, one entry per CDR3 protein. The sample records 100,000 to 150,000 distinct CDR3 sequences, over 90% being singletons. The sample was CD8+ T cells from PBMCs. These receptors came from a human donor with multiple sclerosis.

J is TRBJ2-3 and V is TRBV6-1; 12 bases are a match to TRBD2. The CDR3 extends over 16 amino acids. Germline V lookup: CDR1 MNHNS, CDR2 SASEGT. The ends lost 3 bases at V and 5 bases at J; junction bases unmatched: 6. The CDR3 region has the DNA TGTGCCAGCAGTGACACTAGCGGGGGGTGGGGAGATACGCAGTATTTT. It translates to CASSDTSGGWGDTQYF.

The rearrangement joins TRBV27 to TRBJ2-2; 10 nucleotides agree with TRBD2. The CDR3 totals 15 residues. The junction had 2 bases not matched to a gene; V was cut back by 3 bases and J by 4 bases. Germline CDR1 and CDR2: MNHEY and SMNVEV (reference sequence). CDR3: CASSFRTSGTGELFF. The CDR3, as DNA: TGTGCCAGCAGTTTTAGGACTAGCGGCACCGGGGAGCTGTTTTTT.

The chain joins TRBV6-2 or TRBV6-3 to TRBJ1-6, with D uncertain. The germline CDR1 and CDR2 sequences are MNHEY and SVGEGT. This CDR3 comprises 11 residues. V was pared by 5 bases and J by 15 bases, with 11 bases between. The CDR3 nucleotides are TGTGCCAGCAGTACAAGTGGGGTCCTCCACTTT. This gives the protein CASSTSGVLHF.

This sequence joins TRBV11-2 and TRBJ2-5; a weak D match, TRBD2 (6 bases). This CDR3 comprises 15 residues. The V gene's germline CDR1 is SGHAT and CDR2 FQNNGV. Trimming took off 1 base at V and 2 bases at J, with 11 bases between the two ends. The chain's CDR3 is CASSLVVAEQETQYF. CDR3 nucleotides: TGTGCCAGCAGCTTAGTGGTAGCGGAGCAAGAGACCCAGTACTTC. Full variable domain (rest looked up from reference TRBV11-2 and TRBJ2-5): EAGVAQSPRYKIIEKRQSVAFWCNPISGHATLYWYQQILGQGPKLLIQFQNNGVVDDSQLPKDRFSAERLKGVDSTLKIQPAKLEDSAVYLCASSLVVAEQETQYFGPGTRLLVL.

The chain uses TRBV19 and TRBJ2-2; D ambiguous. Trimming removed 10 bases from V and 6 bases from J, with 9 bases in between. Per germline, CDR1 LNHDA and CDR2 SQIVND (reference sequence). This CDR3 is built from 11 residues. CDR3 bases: TGTGCCATCGATGGAGCCGGGGAGCTGTTTTTT. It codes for CAIDGAGELFF.

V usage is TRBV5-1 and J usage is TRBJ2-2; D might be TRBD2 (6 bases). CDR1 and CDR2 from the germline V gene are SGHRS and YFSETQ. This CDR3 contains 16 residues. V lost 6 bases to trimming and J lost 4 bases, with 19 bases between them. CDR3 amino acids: CASTFGGRPSTGELFF. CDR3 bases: TGCGCCAGCACCTTCGGGGGACGCCCGAGCACCGGGGAGCTGTTTTTT. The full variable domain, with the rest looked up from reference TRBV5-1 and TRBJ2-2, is KAGVTQTPRYLIKTRGQQVTLSCSPISGHRSVSWYQQTPGQGLQFLFEYFSETQRNKGNFPGRFSGRQFSNSRSEMNVSTLELGDSALYLCASTFGGRPSTGELFFGEGSRLTVL.

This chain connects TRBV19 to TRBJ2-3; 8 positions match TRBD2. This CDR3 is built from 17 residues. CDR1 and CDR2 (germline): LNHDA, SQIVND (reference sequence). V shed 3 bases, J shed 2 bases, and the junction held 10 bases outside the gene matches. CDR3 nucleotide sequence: TGTGCCAGTAGTATTCTAGGAGCGGGGGCGTTCACAGATACGCAGTATTTT. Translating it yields CASSILGAGAFTDTQYF.

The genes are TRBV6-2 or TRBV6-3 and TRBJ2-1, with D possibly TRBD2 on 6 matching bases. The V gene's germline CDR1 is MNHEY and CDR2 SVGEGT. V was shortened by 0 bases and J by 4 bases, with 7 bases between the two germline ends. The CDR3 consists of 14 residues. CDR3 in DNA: TGTGCCAGCAGTTACTCGGGACTTTACAATGAGCAGTTCTTC. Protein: CASSYSGLYNEQFF.

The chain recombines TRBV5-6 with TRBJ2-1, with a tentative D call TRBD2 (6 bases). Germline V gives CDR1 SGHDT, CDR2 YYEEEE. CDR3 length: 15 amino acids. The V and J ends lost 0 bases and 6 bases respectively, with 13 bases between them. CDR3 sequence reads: CASSLGAGPLNEQFF. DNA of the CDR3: TGTGCCAGCAGCTTGGGGGCGGGACCCCTCAATGAGCAGTTCTTC.